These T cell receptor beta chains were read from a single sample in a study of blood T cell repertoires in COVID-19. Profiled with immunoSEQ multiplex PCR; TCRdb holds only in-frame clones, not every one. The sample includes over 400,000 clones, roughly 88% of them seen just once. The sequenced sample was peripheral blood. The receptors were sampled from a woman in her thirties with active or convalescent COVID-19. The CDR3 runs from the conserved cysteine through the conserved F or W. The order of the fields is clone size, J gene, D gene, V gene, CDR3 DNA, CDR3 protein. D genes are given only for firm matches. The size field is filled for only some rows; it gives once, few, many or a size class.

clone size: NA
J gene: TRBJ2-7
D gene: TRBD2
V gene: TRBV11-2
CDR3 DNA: TGTGCCAGCACCCCTAGCGGAGATTACGAGCAGTACTTC
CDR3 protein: CASTPSGDYEQYF

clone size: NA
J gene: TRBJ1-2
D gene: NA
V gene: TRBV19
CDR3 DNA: TGTGCCAGTAACAGGGACGTGTATAACTATGGCTACACCTTC
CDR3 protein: CASNRDVYNYGYTF

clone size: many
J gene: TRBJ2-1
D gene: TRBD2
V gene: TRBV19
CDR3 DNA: TGTGCCAGTAGTGCCAACCCTAGCGGGGGCTACAATGAGCAGTTCTTC
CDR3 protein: CASSANPSGGYNEQFF

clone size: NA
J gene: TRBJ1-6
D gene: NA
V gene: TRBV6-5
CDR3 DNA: TGTGCCAGCTCCCAGGGGAATTCACCCCTCCACTTT
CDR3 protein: CASSQGNSPLHF

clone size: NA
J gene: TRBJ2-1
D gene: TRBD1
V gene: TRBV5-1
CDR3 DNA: TGCGCCAGCAGCTTCTCCCCGACAGGGAACTCCTACAATGAGCAGTTCTTC
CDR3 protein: CASSFSPTGNSYNEQFF

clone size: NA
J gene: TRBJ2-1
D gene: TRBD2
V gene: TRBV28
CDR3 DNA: TGTGCCAGCAGTACCCCGGGACTAGCGGGGGATACCTACAATGAGCAGTTCTTC
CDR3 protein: CASSTPGLAGDTYNEQFF

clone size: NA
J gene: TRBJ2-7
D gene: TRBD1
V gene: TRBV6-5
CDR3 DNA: TGTGCCAGCAGCCTTGACAGGGAATTGTTCGAGCAGTACTTC
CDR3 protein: CASSLDRELFEQYF

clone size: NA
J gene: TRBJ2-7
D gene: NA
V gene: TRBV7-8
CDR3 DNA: TGTGCCAGCAGCTTCTCAGGGGGGTACTGGTACGAGCAGTACTTC
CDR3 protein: CASSFSGGYWYEQYF

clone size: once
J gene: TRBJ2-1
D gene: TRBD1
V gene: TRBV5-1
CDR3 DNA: TGCGCCAGCAGCTTGGCCGGGGACAGAAGTAATGAGCAGTTCTTC
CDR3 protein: CASSLAGDRSNEQFF

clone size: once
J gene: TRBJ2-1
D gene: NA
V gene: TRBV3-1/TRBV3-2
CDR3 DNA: TGTGCCAGCAGCCACGACGGAGGCTCCTACAATGAGCAGTTCTTC
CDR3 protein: CASSHDGGSYNEQFF

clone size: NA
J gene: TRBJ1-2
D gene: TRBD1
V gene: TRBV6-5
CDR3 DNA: TGTGCGACCTGGACAGGGGTTCACTATGGCTACACCTTC
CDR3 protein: CATWTGVHYGYTF

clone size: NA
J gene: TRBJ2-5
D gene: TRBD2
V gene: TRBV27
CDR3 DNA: TGTGCCAGCAGTTCCCTCGTGGGAGGGCCTGAAGAGACCCAGTACTTC
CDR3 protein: CASSSLVGGPEETQYF

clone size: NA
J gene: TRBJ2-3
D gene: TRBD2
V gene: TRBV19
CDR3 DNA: TGTGCCAGTAGACCCATGGGGCTAGCGGGGGATACGCAGTATTTT
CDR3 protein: CASRPMGLAGDTQYF

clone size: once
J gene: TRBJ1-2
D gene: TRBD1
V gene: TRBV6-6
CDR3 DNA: TGTGCCATCCAACCGGGAGGGGGCAAAAATGGCTACACCTTC
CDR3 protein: CAIQPGGGKNGYTF

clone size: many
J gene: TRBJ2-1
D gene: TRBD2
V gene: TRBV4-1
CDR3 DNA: TGCGCCAGCAGCCAGATGGGACTAGCGGGGGGCCCGAGCTCCTACAATGAGCAGTTCTTC
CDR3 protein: CASSQMGLAGGPSSYNEQFF

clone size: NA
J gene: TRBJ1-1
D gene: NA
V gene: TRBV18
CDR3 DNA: TGTGCCAGCTCCCGTCGGACAGACACTGAAGCTTTCTTT
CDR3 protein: CASSRRTDTEAFF

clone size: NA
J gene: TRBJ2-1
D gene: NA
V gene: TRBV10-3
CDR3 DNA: TGTGCCATCAGTGAGACTCTGAAACAGGGCAATGAGCAGTTCTTC
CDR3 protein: CAISETLKQGNEQFF

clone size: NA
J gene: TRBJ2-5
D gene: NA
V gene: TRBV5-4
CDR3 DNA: TGTGCCAGCAGCCGGTTCCAGGGGGGAGAGACCCAGTACTTC
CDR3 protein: CASSRFQGGETQYF

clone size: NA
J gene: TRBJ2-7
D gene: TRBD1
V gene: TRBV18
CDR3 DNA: TGTGCCAGCTCACCAACAGGGGACGAGCAGTACTTC
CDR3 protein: CASSPTGDEQYF

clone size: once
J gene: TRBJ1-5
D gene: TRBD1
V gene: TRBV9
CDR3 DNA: TGTGCCAGCAGCTCGGACAGGGGACGTCAGCCCCAGCATTTT
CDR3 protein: CASSSDRGRQPQHF

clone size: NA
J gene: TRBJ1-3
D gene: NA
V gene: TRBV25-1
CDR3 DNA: TGTGCCAGCAGTGAATATGCAGGGGTAGGAAACACCATATATTTT
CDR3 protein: CASSEYAGVGNTIYF

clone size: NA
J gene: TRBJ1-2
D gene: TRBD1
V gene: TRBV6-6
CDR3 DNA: TGTGCCAGCAGGAGACAGGGGTCTAACTATGGCTACACCTTC
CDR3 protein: CASRRQGSNYGYTF

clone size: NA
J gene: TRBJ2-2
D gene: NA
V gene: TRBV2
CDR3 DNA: TGTGCCAGCAGTGAGGTCGGCGGGGAGCTGTTTTTT
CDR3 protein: CASSEVGGELFF

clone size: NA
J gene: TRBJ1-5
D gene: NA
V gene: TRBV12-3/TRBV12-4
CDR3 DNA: TGTGCCAGCAGTCACCGAACGACGGGGACCCAGCATTTT
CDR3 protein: CASSHRTTGTQHF

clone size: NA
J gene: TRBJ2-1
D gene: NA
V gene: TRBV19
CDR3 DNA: TGTGCCAGTAGTATCTTGTTTAGCTCCTACAATGAGCAGTTCTTC
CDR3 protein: CASSILFSSYNEQFF

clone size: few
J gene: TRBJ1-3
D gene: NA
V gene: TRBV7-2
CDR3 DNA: TGTGCCAGCAGCTTCGACACTGGAAACACCATATATTTT
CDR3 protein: CASSFDTGNTIYF

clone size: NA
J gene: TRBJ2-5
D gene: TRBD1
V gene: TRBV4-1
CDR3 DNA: TGCGCCAGCAGCCAAGGTTTGGGACAGGGGACAGGGGAGACCCAGTACTTC
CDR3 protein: CASSQGLGQGTGETQYF

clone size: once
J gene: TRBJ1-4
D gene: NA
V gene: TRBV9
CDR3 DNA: TGTGCCAGCAGCGTAGGGTCCACTACAACTAATGAAAAACTGTTTTTT
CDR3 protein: CASSVGSTTTNEKLFF

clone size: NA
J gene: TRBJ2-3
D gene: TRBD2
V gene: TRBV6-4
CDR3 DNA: TGTGCCAGCAGTGAGGCGGGAGGTAGTATAGATACGCAGTATTTT
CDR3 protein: CASSEAGGSIDTQYF

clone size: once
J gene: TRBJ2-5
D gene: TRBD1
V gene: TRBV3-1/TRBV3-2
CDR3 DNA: TGTGCCAGCAGCCACAACAGGGGGCCAGGGGAGACCCAGTACTTC
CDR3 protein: CASSHNRGPGETQYF

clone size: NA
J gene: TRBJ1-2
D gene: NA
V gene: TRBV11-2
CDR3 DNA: TGTGCCAGCAGCCTACAGTCTAACTATGGCTACACCTTC
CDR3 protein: CASSLQSNYGYTF

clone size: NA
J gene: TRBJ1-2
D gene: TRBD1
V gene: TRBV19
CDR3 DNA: TGTGCCAGTAGTGTGACAGGGGGCGCGTCTGGCTACACCTTC
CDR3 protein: CASSVTGGASGYTF

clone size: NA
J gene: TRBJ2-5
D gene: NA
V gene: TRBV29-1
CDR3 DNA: TGCAGCTCTGGGCTGTCGGGGGAGACCCAGTACTTC
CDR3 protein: CSSGLSGETQYF

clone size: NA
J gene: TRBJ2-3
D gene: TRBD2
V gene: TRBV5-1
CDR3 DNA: TGCGCCAGCAGCGCCGGGACTAGCGGGAGCGGGATAGATACGCAGTATTTT
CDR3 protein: CASSAGTSGSGIDTQYF

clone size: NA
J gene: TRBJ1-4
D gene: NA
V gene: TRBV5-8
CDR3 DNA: TGTGCCAGCAGCTTGGATAGTGTCTCTAATGAAAAACTGTTTTTT
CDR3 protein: CASSLDSVSNEKLFF

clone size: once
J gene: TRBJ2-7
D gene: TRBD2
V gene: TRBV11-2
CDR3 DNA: TGTGCCAGCAGCTCGCAGCGGGAGGACTACTACGAGCAGTACTTC
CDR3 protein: CASSSQREDYYEQYF

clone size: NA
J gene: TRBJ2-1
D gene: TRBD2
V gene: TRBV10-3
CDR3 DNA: TGTGCCATCCACCCCGACCTCTTCCTAGCGGGAGAGAATAATGAGCAGTTCTTC
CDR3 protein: CAIHPDLFLAGENNEQFF

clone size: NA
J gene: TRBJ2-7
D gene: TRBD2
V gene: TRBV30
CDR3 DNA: TGTGCCTGGAGTGTAGTTAGCGGGATGGCCCACGAGCAGTACTTC
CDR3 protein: CAWSVVSGMAHEQYF

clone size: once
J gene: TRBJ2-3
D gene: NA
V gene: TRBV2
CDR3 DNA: TGTGCCAGCTCAGCTAGGAAATCCAACACAGATACGCAGTATTTT
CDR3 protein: CASSARKSNTDTQYF

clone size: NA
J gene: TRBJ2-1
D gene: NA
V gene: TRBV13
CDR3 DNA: TGTGCCAGCAGCTCTAGGACAGGGAAGCTAAGTCTAGCGGGGTCTATCTCCTACAATGAGCAGTTCTTC
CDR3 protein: CASSSRTGKLSLAGSISYNEQFF

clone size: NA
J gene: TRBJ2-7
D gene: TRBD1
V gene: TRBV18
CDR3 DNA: TGTGCCAGCACTCCTCCGGGACAGGGTGGCTACGAGCAGTACTTC
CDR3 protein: CASTPPGQGGYEQYF

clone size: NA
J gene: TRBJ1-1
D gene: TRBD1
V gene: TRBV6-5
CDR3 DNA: TGTGCCAGCAGTCCGGGACAGCGGAACACTGAAGCTTTCTTT
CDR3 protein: CASSPGQRNTEAFF

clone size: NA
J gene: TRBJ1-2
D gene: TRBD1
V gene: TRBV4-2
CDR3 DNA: TGTGCCAGCAGCCAAGCTGTCGAGACAGGGGATGGCTACACCTTC
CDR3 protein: CASSQAVETGDGYTF

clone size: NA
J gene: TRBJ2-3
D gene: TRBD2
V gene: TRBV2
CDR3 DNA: TGTGCCACCGGGACTAGGGGTACAGATACGCAGTATTTT
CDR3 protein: CATGTRGTDTQYF

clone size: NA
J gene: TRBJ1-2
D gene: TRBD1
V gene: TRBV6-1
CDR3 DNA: TGTGCCAGCAGTGAAGGACGACAGGGCGGTGGCTACACCTTC
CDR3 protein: CASSEGRQGGGYTF

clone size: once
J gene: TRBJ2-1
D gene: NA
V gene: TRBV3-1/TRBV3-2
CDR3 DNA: TGTGCCAGCAGCCAAGATCAGGTCGAGAGGGCCGCCTACAATGAGCAGTTCTTC
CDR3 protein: CASSQDQVERAAYNEQFF

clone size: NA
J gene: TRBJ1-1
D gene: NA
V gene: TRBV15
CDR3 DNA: TGTGCCACCAGCTCCTATGGAGAGCTGACTGAAGCTTTCTTT
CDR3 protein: CATSSYGELTEAFF